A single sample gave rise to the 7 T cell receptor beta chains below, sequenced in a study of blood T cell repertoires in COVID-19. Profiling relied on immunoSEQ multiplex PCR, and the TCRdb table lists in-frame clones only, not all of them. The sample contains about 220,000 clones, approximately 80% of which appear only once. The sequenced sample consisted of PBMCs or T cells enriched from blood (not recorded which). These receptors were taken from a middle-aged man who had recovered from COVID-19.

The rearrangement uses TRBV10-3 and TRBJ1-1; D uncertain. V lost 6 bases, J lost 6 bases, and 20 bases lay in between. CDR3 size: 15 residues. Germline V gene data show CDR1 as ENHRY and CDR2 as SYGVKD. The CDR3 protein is CAISPFGLSPPEAFF. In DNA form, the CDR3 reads TGTGCCATCAGCCCCTTCGGACTATCCCCCCCTGAAGCTTTCTTT.

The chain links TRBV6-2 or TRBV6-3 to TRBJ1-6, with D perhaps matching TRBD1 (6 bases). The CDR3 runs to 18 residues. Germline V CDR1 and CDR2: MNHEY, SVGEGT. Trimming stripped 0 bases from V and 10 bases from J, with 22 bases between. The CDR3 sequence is CASSYSIGGGSGSSPLHF. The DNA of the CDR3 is TGTGCCAGCAGTTACTCGATCGGCGGGGGCAGTGGATCGTCACCCCTCCACTTT.

This CDR3 is CASSFGQGGSPLHF. In DNA form, the CDR3 reads TGTGCCAGCAGTTTTGGGCAGGGGGGTTCACCCCTCCACTTT. The J gene is TRBJ1-6, the V gene TRBV27; TRBD1 matches at 7 bases. Germline CDR1 is MNHEY and CDR2 is SMNVEV (reference sequence). V shed 3 bases and J 9 bases; nucleotides not matched to a gene: 5. The length of the CDR3 is 14 residues.

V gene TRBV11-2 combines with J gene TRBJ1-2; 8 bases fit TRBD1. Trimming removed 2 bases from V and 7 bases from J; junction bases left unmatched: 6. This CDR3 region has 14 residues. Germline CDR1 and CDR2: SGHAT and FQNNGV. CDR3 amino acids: CASSLQTGAGGYTF. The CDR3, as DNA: TGTGCCAGCAGCTTACAGACAGGGGCAGGTGGCTACACCTTC.

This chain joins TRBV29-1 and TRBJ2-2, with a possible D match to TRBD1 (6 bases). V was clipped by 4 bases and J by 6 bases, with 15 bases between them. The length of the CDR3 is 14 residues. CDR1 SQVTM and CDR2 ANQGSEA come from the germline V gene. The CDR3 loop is CSVGQGQRSGELFF. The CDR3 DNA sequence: TGCAGCGTTGGTCAAGGACAGCGATCCGGGGAGCTGTTTTTT.

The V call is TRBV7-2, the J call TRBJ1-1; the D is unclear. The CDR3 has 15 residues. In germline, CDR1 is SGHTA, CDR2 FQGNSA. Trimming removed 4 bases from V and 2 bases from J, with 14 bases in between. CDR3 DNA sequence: TGTGCCAGCAGCTACACCGCGGGGATAAACACTGAAGCTTTCTTT. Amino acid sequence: CASSYTAGINTEAFF.

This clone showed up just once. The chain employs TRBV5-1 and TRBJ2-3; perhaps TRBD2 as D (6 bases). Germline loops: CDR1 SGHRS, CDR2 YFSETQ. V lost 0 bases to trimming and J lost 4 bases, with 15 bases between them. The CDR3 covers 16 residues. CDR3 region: CASSLVTPGLPDTQYF. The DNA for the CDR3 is TGCGCCAGCAGCTTGGTAACACCGGGACTTCCAGATACGCAGTATTTT.